The sample holds a few counts of the clone carrying this T cell receptor (beta chain). No antigen is known for it. Sample time point: week 5, during vaccination. Alongside topical imiquimod, each dose of vaccine comprised 300 ug of mutant IDH1 20-mer peptide. Germline values: CDR1 SGHTA, CDR2 FQGNSA. The V gene lost 1 base and the J gene lost 8 bases, with 8 bases spanning the gap. The CDR3 consists of 12 residues. This sample was taken from a study of a mutant IDH1 vaccine in newly diagnosed glioma. Overall study context: Vaccines began 4-6 weeks after radiotherapy alone, or with temozolomide cycles. Pretreatment consisted of radiotherapy, temozolomide, or both, with most receiving both. Treated patients showed a male proportion of roughly 62%, a female proportion of about 40%, and a mean age of 40.4 years.

Using immunoSEQ multiplex PCR, the repertoire was profiled, and TCRdb retains in-frame clones only, with some absent. The sample contains around 50,000 clones, more than 80% of which appear only once. The origin of this receptor is a woman between 40 and 50 years old with glioma. The genes are TRBV7-2 and TRBJ1-1, with D uncertain. The specimen comprised PBMCs, sampled from a glioma patient whose treatment included an IDH1 peptide vaccine. In DNA form, the CDR3 reads TGTGCCAGCAGCTTAGGGGAAGAAGAAGCTTTCTTT. Protein product: CASSLGEEEAFF.